Presented here are 32 T cell receptor beta chains from one specimen sequenced in a study of cytomegalovirus exposure and HLA in healthy donors. 13 Jbeta primers and 60 Vbeta primers were used for the PCR. The repertoire was sequenced with immunoSEQ multiplex PCR; TCRdb's copy has only in-frame clones and lacks some. The sample gives 75,000 to 90,000 clones, around 77% of which show up once; around a fifth is in the top ten. Material for sequencing was PBMCs. Receptors were obtained from a woman aged 35 to 49 in good health and CMV-seropositive.

The chain joins TRBV6-1 to TRBJ2-7, with TRBD1 matching over 8 bases. Trimming removed 2 bases from V and 4 bases from J; junction bases left unmatched: 10. The CDR3 has 16 amino acids. Germline CDR1 and CDR2: MNHNS and SASEGT. The CDR3 DNA follows: TGTGCCAGCAGTGAATTCTGGACAGGGCCTTTTTACGAGCAGTACTTC. Translating it yields CASSEFWTGPFYEQYF.

This chain joins TRBV5-1 and TRBJ1-2; TRBD1 matches at 7 bases. Germline V gene lookup returns CDR1 SGHRS and CDR2 YFSETQ. This CDR3 has 15 residues. With V trimmed by 4 bases and J by 4 bases, 10 bases remained unmatched. The CDR3 nucleotides are TGCGCCAGCAGCGTAGGGACAGCGGGAGGCTATGGCTACACCTTC. Its protein is CASSVGTAGGYGYTF.

The gene calls are TRBV18 and TRBJ1-5; 10 bases are a match to TRBD1. The CDR3 sequence is 16 residues long. J was trimmed by 8 bases and V by 6 bases; bases with no gene match: 13. The V gene's germline CDR1 is KGHSH and CDR2 LQKENI. In DNA form, the CDR3 reads TGTGCCAGCTCGACCGGGACAGGGGAGGTTGCTAAGCCCCAGCATTTT. Protein product: CASSTGTGEVAKPQHF.

The rearrangement links TRBV14 to TRBJ1-5; TRBD1 might be the D (6 bases). Germline V lookup: CDR1 SGHDN, CDR2 FVKESK. V lost 3 bases to trimming and J lost 2 bases, with 11 bases between them. The CDR3 loop spans 15 amino acids. Written as DNA, the CDR3 is TGTGCCAGCAGCCATGGGGGGGCTGGCAATCAGCCCCAGCATTTT. This encodes CASSHGGAGNQPQHF.

The chain couples TRBV6-6 to TRBJ2-7; weak D call: TRBD1 (6 bases). Germline V gene lookup returns CDR1 MNHNY and CDR2 SVGAGI (reference sequence). CDR3 length equals 14 residues. The V and J ends lost 7 bases and 5 bases respectively, with 18 bases between them. The CDR3 sequence: CASKKVQGLDEQYF. As DNA, the CDR3 is TGTGCCAGCAAGAAGGTACAGGGTCTAGACGAGCAGTACTTC.

The chain employs TRBV2 and TRBJ2-3; 9 bases are a match to TRBD2. After removal of 7 bases from V and 1 base from J, the junction contained 6 bases not matched to a gene. Germline-derived CDR1 and CDR2 are SNHLY and FYNNEI. The CDR3 spans 15 residues. The CDR3 loop reads CASNLRTSGTDTQYF. In DNA, the CDR3 is TGTGCCAGCAATTTACGGACTAGCGGCACAGATACGCAGTATTTT.

A few counts support this clone. The DNA of the CDR3 is TGTGCCAGCAGCCGGGACAGGGGGACCAATCAGCCCCAGCATTTT. This gives the protein CASSRDRGTNQPQHF. The J gene is TRBJ1-5, the V gene TRBV6-5, with 11 bases that match TRBD1. The ends lost 6 bases at V and 3 bases at J; junction bases unmatched: 4. The CDR3 is made up of 15 amino acids. The V gene's germline CDR1 is MNHEY and CDR2 SVGAGI.

The sample holds a few counts of this clone. The chain combines TRBV10-2 with TRBJ1-5; a possible D gene is TRBD1 (6 bases). The CDR3 is 12 residues long. Trimming removed 6 bases at V and 6 bases at J, with 9 bases between. Germline V gene data show CDR1 as WSHSY and CDR2 as SAAADI. The CDR3 DNA follows: TGCGCCAGCAGCGGGGGGCGTCAGCCCCAGCATTTT. This sequence encodes CASSGGRQPQHF.

The chain carries TRBV2 and TRBJ2-3, with D possibly being TRBD2 (6 bases). The length of the CDR3 is 17 residues. Per the germline V gene, CDR1 is SNHLY and CDR2 is FYNNEI. The V and J ends lost 7 bases and 3 bases respectively, with 23 bases between them. The CDR3 DNA is TGTGCCAGCACCCCCGCCCAGGGCGCTGGGAGGACAGATACGCAGTATTTT. Translation: CASTPAQGAGRTDTQYF.

This chain uses TRBV6-5 with TRBJ1-5; D not resolved. The CDR3 runs to 13 residues. V lost 0 bases and J lost 4, with 4 bases in between. CDR1 is MNHEY, CDR2 SVGAGI, per germline. This chain's CDR3 is CASSYSSNQPQHF. Written as DNA, the CDR3 is TGTGCCAGCAGTTACTCCAGTAATCAGCCCCAGCATTTT.

This clone was found a few times. The rearrangement joins TRBV5-5 to TRBJ2-1, with D perhaps TRBD2 (5 bases). Germline CDR1 SGHKS, CDR2 YYEKEE (reference sequence). The CDR3 loop spans 17 amino acids. Deletions cut 4 bases from V and 2 bases from J, with 19 bases between. The CDR3 reads CASSHGGSGITYNEQFF. In nucleotides, the CDR3 is TGTGCCAGCAGCCATGGCGGGTCCGGGATTACCTACAATGAGCAGTTCTTC.

This clone was observed once. The rearrangement links TRBV7-8 to TRBJ2-3; D remains unclear. Trimming cost V 5 bases and J 0 bases, with 15 bases left between them. CDR3 length: 16 residues. Germline V gene lookup returns CDR1 SGHVS and CDR2 FQNEAQ. CDR3 residues: CASSPLGFSSTDTQYF. CDR3 bases: TGTGCCAGCAGCCCTTTGGGCTTCTCTAGCACAGATACGCAGTATTTT.

This clone was seen just once. The chain carries TRBV2 and TRBJ2-1; D perhaps matches TRBD2 (6 bases). The V gene lost 0 bases and the J gene lost 5 bases, with 8 bases spanning the gap. Per the germline V gene, CDR1 is SNHLY and CDR2 is FYNNEI. There are 14 residues in the CDR3. In DNA, the CDR3 is TGTGCCAGCAGTGAAGCGCTAGCGAACAATGAGCAGTTCTTC. Translating gives CASSEALANNEQFF.

The V and J genes are TRBV4-2 and TRBJ2-2; 8 bases agree with TRBD2. The CDR3 contains 15 residues. The V segment lost 4 bases and the J segment 1 base; nucleotides outside the gene matches: 2. Germline CDR1 reads LGHNA; CDR2 reads YNFKEQ. The CDR3 bases are TGTGCCAGCAGCCCGGGGGGGCGGAACACCGGGGAGCTGTTTTTT. Its translation: CASSPGGRNTGELFF.

The chain links TRBV19 to TRBJ2-5; D unresolved. The CDR3 has 15 residues. The germline V and J ends were trimmed by 0 bases and 6 bases, with 14 bases remaining between them. CDR1 LNHDA and CDR2 SQIVND come from the germline V gene (reference sequence). The CDR3 is CASSIDIGVRKTQYF. CDR3 coding DNA: TGTGCCAGTAGTATAGATATAGGAGTCCGGAAGACCCAGTACTTC.

CDR3 in amino acids: CASSRGTGGWYEQYF. In DNA, the CDR3 is TGTGCCAGCAGCCGCGGGACAGGGGGTTGGTACGAGCAGTACTTC. J is TRBJ2-7 and V is TRBV7-9; 11 nucleotides line up with TRBD1. Looked up from germline, CDR1 is SEHNR and CDR2 is FQNEAQ (reference sequence). The CDR3 is made up of 15 amino acids. V was pared by 5 bases and J by 4 bases, with 7 bases of the junction left unmatched.

The CDR3 sequence: CASSVGANVLTF. For the CDR3, the DNA is TGTGCCAGCAGCGTTGGGGCCAACGTCCTGACTTTC. This chain connects TRBV25-1 to TRBJ2-6; no firm D call. CDR3 length: 12 amino acids. Germline-derived CDR1 and CDR2 are MGHDK and SYGVNS. With 6 bases removed from V and 3 bases from J, the gap between germline ends came to 3 bases.

The chain has TRBV13 and TRBJ2-6; 8 bases line up with TRBD1. V shed 5 bases and J 1 base; nucleotides not matched to a gene: 4. There are 16 residues in the CDR3. Germline V gene data show CDR1 as PRHDT and CDR2 as FYEKMQ (reference sequence). The CDR3 loop reads CASSLRQGSGANVLTF. The CDR3 bases are TGTGCCAGCAGCCTACGACAGGGGTCTGGGGCCAACGTCCTGACTTTC. Variable domain in full (rest from reference TRBV13 and TRBJ2-6): AAGVIQSPRHLIKEKRETATLKCYPIPRHDTVYWYQQGPGQDPQFLISFYEKMQSDKGSIPDRFSAQQFSDYHSELNMSSLELGDSALYFCASSLRQGSGANVLTFGAGSRLTVL.

The V and J genes are TRBV28 and TRBJ1-2; no definite D call. V gave up 3 bases and J gave up 10 bases, with 9 bases separating them. The CDR3 spans 11 residues. CDR1 is MDHEN and CDR2 is SYDVKM in the germline V gene. CDR3 sequence: CASSFTGIYTF. CDR3 bases: TGTGCCAGCAGTTTTACCGGGATCTACACCTTC.

The chain employs TRBV6-5 and TRBJ2-7; 8 nucleotides align to TRBD1. The germline V gene has CDR1 MNHEY and CDR2 SVGAGI. The J segment lost 5 bases and the V segment lost 3 bases, leaving 6 bases of the junction unmatched. The CDR3 contains 14 residues. CDR3 amino acids: CASSYRTGRDEQYF. CDR3 coding DNA: TGTGCCAGCAGTTATCGGACAGGGAGAGACGAGCAGTACTTC.

The chain joins TRBV28 to TRBJ2-7, with D possibly being TRBD2 (5 bases). With 3 bases removed from V and 3 bases from J, the gap between germline ends came to 21 bases. Germline V lookup: CDR1 MDHEN, CDR2 SYDVKM. The CDR3 extends over 17 amino acids. The CDR3 region has the DNA TGTGCCAGCAGTTTCGATCGGGCGGGCCGCACCCTCTACGAGCAGTACTTC. This sequence encodes CASSFDRAGRTLYEQYF.

The CDR3 nucleotides are TGCGCCAGCAGCTTGGCCGGGACAGGAAAAGCTTTCTTT. Encoded protein: CASSLAGTGKAFF. V is TRBV5-1 and J is TRBJ1-1; 8 bases are shared with TRBD1. Trimming removed 0 bases from V and 9 bases from J; junction bases left unmatched: 4. Germline-derived CDR1 and CDR2 are SGHRS and YFSETQ. The CDR3 has 13 amino acids.

The CDR3 DNA reads TGCGCCAGCAGAACCGGGACAGGAGCTACAACCTACGAGCAGTACTTC. Translated, it gives CASRTGTGATTYEQYF. V is TRBV5-1 and J is TRBJ2-7; TRBD1 matches 8 bases. Germline CDR1 is SGHRS and CDR2 is YFSETQ. Trimming cost V 5 bases and J 2 bases; bases outside gene matches: 12. There are 16 residues in the CDR3.

This clone was seen a single time. The chain uses TRBV9 and TRBJ2-5; 12 bases map to TRBD2. The J segment lost 3 bases and the V segment lost 2 bases, leaving 2 bases of the junction unmatched. This CDR3 has 15 amino acids. Germline loops: CDR1 SGDLS, CDR2 YYNGEE. CDR3 in amino acids: CASSVGLAGKETQYF. The DNA of the CDR3 is TGTGCCAGCAGCGTTGGACTAGCGGGGAAAGAGACCCAGTACTTC.

The chain uses TRBV6-1 and TRBJ1-1; possible D gene TRBD1, 5 bases. The CDR3 runs to 13 residues. CDR1 and CDR2 from the germline V gene are MNHNS and SASEGT. Trimming removed 5 bases from V and 2 bases from J, with 9 bases in between. CDR3: CASSPQGNTEAFF. CDR3 DNA: TGTGCCAGCAGTCCGCAGGGCAACACTGAAGCTTTCTTT.

This clone was seen a handful of times. This sequence joins TRBV10-2 and TRBJ2-5; 8 nucleotides align to TRBD1. The J call may be incorrect, as the DNA end agrees better with TRBJ2-7. Germline V gives CDR1 WSHSY, CDR2 SAAADI. The CDR3 runs 17 residues. The CDR3 DNA reads TGCGCCAGCAGTGAGCCCAGGGGGCTCTACCTCTCCTACGAGCAGTACTTC. Amino acids: CASSEPRGLYLSYEQYF.

The chain uses TRBV6-1 and TRBJ2-3; 12 nucleotides line up with TRBD2. Germline V lookup: CDR1 MNHNS, CDR2 SASEGT. After removal of 8 bases from V and 6 bases from J, the junction contained 6 bases not matched to a gene. The CDR3 contains 14 residues. The CDR3 DNA reads as TGTGCCAGCCGACTAGCGGGGGTGTACGATACGCAGTATTTT. It is translated as CASRLAGVYDTQYF.

Only one count was recorded for this clone. The chain carries TRBV7-7 and TRBJ1-1; a weak D match, TRBD1 (6 bases). Germline values: CDR1 SSHAT, CDR2 FNYEAQ (reference sequence). This CDR3 comprises 13 residues. Trimming took off 5 bases at V and 4 bases at J, with 11 bases between the two ends. CDR3 sequence reads: CASSLGQSTEAFF. CDR3 DNA sequence: TGTGCCAGCAGCCTCGGACAGAGCACTGAAGCTTTCTTT.

The chain uses TRBV4-2 and TRBJ1-4; tentative D call: TRBD1 (6 bases). The germline V gene has CDR1 LGHNA and CDR2 YNFKEQ. This CDR3 spans 15 amino acids. The V and J ends lost 1 base and 7 bases respectively, with 13 bases between them. CDR3: CASSQAAGVGEKLFF. The CDR3 region has the DNA TGTGCCAGCAGCCAAGCGGCAGGGGTGGGTGAAAAACTGTTTTTT.

The CDR3 DNA is TGTGCCAGCAGCCGCAGGGACAGCGGGTTCCAGTCTGGGGCCAACGTCCTGACTTTC. It encodes CASSRRDSGFQSGANVLTF. This chain connects TRBV11-2 to TRBJ2-6, with D perhaps TRBD1 (7 bases). This CDR3 is 19 amino acids long. V lost 5 bases and J lost 1, with 21 bases in between. Germline CDR1 and CDR2: SGHAT and FQNNGV.

This clone was counted between two and nine times. This chain uses TRBV28 with TRBJ2-1; 12 bases align to TRBD2. V shed 4 bases and J 4 bases; nucleotides not matched to a gene: 8. Germline CDR1 and CDR2: MDHEN and SYDVKM. CDR3 length: 17 amino acids. DNA for the CDR3: TGTGCCAGCAGTTCCCGACTAGCGGGAGTTGGTTACAATGAGCAGTTCTTC. This gives the protein CASSSRLAGVGYNEQFF. Complete variable domain (other parts from reference TRBV28 and TRBJ2-1): DVKVTQSSRYLVKRTGEKVFLECVQDMDHENMFWYRQDPGLGLRLIYFSYDVKMKEKGDIPEGYSVSREKKERFSLILESASTNQTSMYLCASSSRLAGVGYNEQFFGPGTRLTVL.

The CDR3 coding sequence is TGCGCCAGCAGCTTGGTCCCCACAGGGGGCAGGCAGCCCCAGCATTTT. Its protein product is CASSLVPTGGRQPQHF. V usage is TRBV5-1 and J usage is TRBJ1-5; 9 nucleotides match TRBD1. This CDR3 comprises 16 residues. The germline V gene has CDR1 SGHRS and CDR2 YFSETQ. V shed 0 bases and J 7 bases; nucleotides not matched to a gene: 8.